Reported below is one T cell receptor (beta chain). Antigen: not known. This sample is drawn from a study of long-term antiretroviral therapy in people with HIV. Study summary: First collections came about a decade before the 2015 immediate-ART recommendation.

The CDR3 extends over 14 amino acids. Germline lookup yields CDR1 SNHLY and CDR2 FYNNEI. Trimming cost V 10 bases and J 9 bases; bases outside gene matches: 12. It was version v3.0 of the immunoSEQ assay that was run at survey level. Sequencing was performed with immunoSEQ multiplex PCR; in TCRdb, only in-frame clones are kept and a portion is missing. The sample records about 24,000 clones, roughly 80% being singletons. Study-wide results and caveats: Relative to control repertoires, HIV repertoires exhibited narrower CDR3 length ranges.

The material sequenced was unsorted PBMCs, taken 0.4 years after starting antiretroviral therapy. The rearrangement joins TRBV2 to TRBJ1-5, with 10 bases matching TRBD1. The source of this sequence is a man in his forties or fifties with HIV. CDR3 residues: CATARDRGVRPQHF. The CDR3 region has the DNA TGTGCCACCGCCCGGGACAGGGGTGTGAGGCCCCAGCATTTT.